Below are 23 T cell receptor beta chains sequenced from a single sample in a study of T cell responses to AZD1222 COVID-19 vaccine. The method was immunoSEQ multiplex PCR; TCRdb's version includes in-frame clones alone and lacks a portion of them. Among about 78,000 clones, roughly 87% were seen once, and the ten largest hold about a quarter. Sequencing used peripheral blood, obtained on day 0 of AZD1222 vaccination. The receptor set was obtained from an adult in good health.

V is TRBV6-1 and J is TRBJ2-5, with TRBD1 matching 8 bases. The CDR3 has 14 amino acids. J lost 4 bases, V lost 5 bases, and 6 bases had no gene match. CDR1 and CDR2 (germline): MNHNS, SASEGT. This CDR3 is CASSKGQGGETQYF. The CDR3, as DNA: TGTGCCAGCAGTAAAGGACAGGGCGGAGAGACCCAGTACTTC.

The chain employs TRBV6-5 and TRBJ1-2, with D uncertain. This CDR3 has 15 residues. Trimming stripped 6 bases from V and 4 bases from J, with 18 bases between. The V gene's germline CDR1 is MNHEY and CDR2 SVGAGI. In DNA form, the CDR3 reads TGTGCCAGCAGCCCCGGAAGGAGGCGTACCTATGGCTACACCTTC. Residues: CASSPGRRRTYGYTF.

V gene TRBV28 combines with J gene TRBJ1-6, with D unresolved. CDR3 length: 14 amino acids. V gave up 7 bases and J gave up 8 bases, with 15 bases separating them. Germline assignment: CDR1 MDHEN and CDR2 SYDVKM. CDR3 loop: CASNPLRRDSPLHF. The CDR3 DNA is TGTGCCAGCAACCCTCTAAGAAGGGATTCACCCCTCCACTTT.

The rearrangement links TRBV28 to TRBJ2-1; 7 bases align to TRBD1. CDR3 length equals 14 residues. Losses at the gene ends were 6 bases for V and 2 bases for J; bases not matched to a gene: 4. CDR1 is MDHEN, CDR2 SYDVKM, per germline. This chain's CDR3 is CASSAQGAYNEQFF. The CDR3 DNA follows: TGTGCCAGCAGCGCTCAGGGGGCCTACAATGAGCAGTTCTTC.

This clone was counted between two and nine times. The chain combines TRBV7-9 with TRBJ2-7; 7 nucleotides align to TRBD1. Germline V lookup: CDR1 SEHNR, CDR2 FQNEAQ (reference sequence). The CDR3 runs to 11 residues. V lost 5 bases and J lost 9; bases outside the gene matches: 4. For the CDR3, the DNA is TGTGCCAGCAGCAACAGGGGCGGGCAGTACTTC. Its protein is CASSNRGGQYF.

The chain has TRBV3-1 (or the pseudogene TRBV3-2) and TRBJ1-2; 11 nucleotides align to TRBD1. The J segment lost 6 bases and the V segment lost 0 bases, leaving 3 bases of the junction unmatched. Germline-derived CDR1 and CDR2 are LGHDT and YNNKEL (reference sequence). The CDR3 totals 15 residues. The CDR3 nucleotides are TGTGCCAGCAGCCAAGATTGGGACAGGGGGGATGGCTACACCTTC. The encoded protein is CASSQDWDRGDGYTF.

This chain links TRBV6-5 with TRBJ2-7, with 7 bases that match TRBD1. Trimming cost V 0 bases and J 4 bases; bases outside gene matches: 9. The length of the CDR3 is 16 residues. Germline values: CDR1 MNHEY, CDR2 SVGAGI. This chain's CDR3 is CASSYSSGTELYEQYF. The CDR3 bases are TGTGCCAGCAGTTACTCTTCCGGGACAGAATTATACGAGCAGTACTTC.

The chain uses TRBV12-3 or TRBV12-4 and TRBJ2-7, with D perhaps matching TRBD2 (5 bases). V was clipped by 5 bases and J by 1 base, with 9 bases between them. The length of the CDR3 is 13 residues. In DNA, the CDR3 is TGTGCCAGCAGTACCGGGGATTCCTACGAGCAGTACTTC. This codes for CASSTGDSYEQYF.

The CDR3 bases are TGTGCCAGTGGAGCTCTAGTGGGGGAGCAGTACTTC. Translation: CASGALVGEQYF. The gene calls are TRBV19 and TRBJ2-7; no firm D call. The CDR3 has 12 amino acids. In germline, CDR1 is LNHDA, CDR2 SQIVND (reference sequence). V lost 8 bases to trimming and J lost 7 bases, with 15 bases between them.

The chain carries TRBV3-1 (or the pseudogene TRBV3-2) and TRBJ1-1, with 11 nucleotides matching TRBD1. Unmatched junction bases numbered 5, after V lost 4 bases and J lost 7 bases. Germline CDR1 is LGHDT and CDR2 is YNNKEL (reference sequence). This CDR3 region has 14 residues. The CDR3 is CASSPRDRGFEAFF. CDR3 nucleotides: TGTGCCAGCAGCCCTAGGGACAGGGGGTTTGAAGCTTTCTTT.

This clone was found once. The rearrangement joins TRBV18 to TRBJ2-3; TRBD1 might be the D (6 bases). This CDR3 contains 14 residues. V lost 5 bases, J lost 2 bases, and 11 bases lay in between. The V gene's germline CDR1 is KGHSH and CDR2 LQKENI. CDR3 coding DNA: TGTGCCAGCTCAGGGACATACGCCACAGATACGCAGTATTTT. Its protein product is CASSGTYATDTQYF.

This chain connects TRBV27 to TRBJ1-5; unclear D gene. CDR1 and CDR2 (germline): MNHEY, SMNVEV (reference sequence). The length of the CDR3 is 14 residues. V was trimmed by 6 bases and J by 3 bases, leaving 12 bases between them. The CDR3 sequence is CASSPDGNNQPQHF. The DNA for the CDR3 is TGTGCCAGCAGCCCGGACGGAAACAATCAGCCCCAGCATTTT.

The chain links TRBV7-6 to TRBJ1-5; D might be TRBD1 (6 bases). The germline V gene encodes CDR1 SGHVS and CDR2 FNYEAQ. Trimming stripped 5 bases from V and 10 bases from J, with 18 bases between. CDR3 length: 14 amino acids. This CDR3 reads CASSPQGGPHPQHF. Written as DNA, the CDR3 is TGTGCCAGCAGCCCACAAGGGGGGCCCCATCCCCAGCATTTT.

Only one count was recorded for this clone. V and J are TRBV29-1 and TRBJ2-3; D perhaps matches TRBD2 (5 bases). The V gene lost 7 bases and the J gene lost 0 bases, with 14 bases spanning the gap. CDR1 is SQVTM, CDR2 ANQGSEA, per germline. CDR3 size: 14 residues. In DNA form, the CDR3 reads TGCAGCGAGGTTGGGAGTGGTAGCACAGATACGCAGTATTTT. Its protein product is CSEVGSGSTDTQYF.

This clone was recorded once. V is TRBV28 and J is TRBJ2-7; unclear D gene. CDR1 and CDR2 (germline): MDHEN, SYDVKM. The CDR3 spans 13 residues. Trimming shortened V by 3 bases and J by 2 bases, and 8 bases separated the two germline ends. The chain's CDR3 is CASSLEVPYEQYF. The CDR3 DNA sequence: TGTGCCAGCAGTTTGGAAGTACCCTACGAGCAGTACTTC. Drawing the rest from reference TRBV28 and TRBJ2-7, the complete variable domain is DVKVTQSSRYLVKRTGEKVFLECVQDMDHENMFWYRQDPGLGLRLIYFSYDVKMKEKGDIPEGYSVSREKKERFSLILESASTNQTSMYLCASSLEVPYEQYFGPGTRLTVT.

This chain joins TRBV29-1 and TRBJ2-2; TRBD1 is a possible D gene (7 bases). Germline loops: CDR1 SQVTM, CDR2 ANQGSEA. The CDR3 loop spans 14 amino acids. V gave up 3 bases and J gave up 6 bases, with 14 bases separating them. The CDR3 reads CSVDGGGRAGELFF. CDR3 DNA sequence: TGCAGCGTTGACGGAGGGGGCCGGGCCGGGGAGCTGTTTTTT.

J is TRBJ2-7 and V is TRBV27, with D perhaps TRBD1 (6 bases). Germline CDR1 is MNHEY and CDR2 is SMNVEV (reference sequence). The CDR3 consists of 14 residues. Trimming pared 0 bases from V and 1 base from J, leaving 7 bases between. The CDR3 sequence is CASSLSTGSYEQYF. The CDR3 DNA reads as TGTGCCAGCAGTTTATCGACAGGTTCCTACGAGCAGTACTTC.

The chain carries TRBV10-3 and TRBJ1-5; no definite D call. The CDR3 runs to 15 residues. The V gene lost 3 bases and the J gene lost 5 bases, with 14 bases spanning the gap. CDR1 is ENHRY, CDR2 SYGVKD, per germline. DNA of the CDR3: TGTGCCATCAGTGAAGGTGCGGGGAGGGATCAGCCCCAGCATTTT. This gives the protein CAISEGAGRDQPQHF.

This chain joins TRBV28 and TRBJ2-1; D not certain. There are 15 residues in the CDR3. CDR1 is MDHEN and CDR2 is SYDVKM in the germline V gene. Between the trimmed V and J ends, which lost 3 bases and 0 bases, there was a span of 9 bases. CDR3 DNA sequence: TGTGCCAGCAGTTTCTTGCGGAGCTCCTACAATGAGCAGTTCTTC. It codes for CASSFLRSSYNEQFF.

The genes are TRBV12-3 or TRBV12-4 and TRBJ1-2, with D possibly TRBD1 on 6 matching bases. CDR3 size: 13 residues. V was trimmed by 2 bases and J by 7 bases, leaving 11 bases between them. In nucleotides, the CDR3 is TGTGCCAGCAGTTTAAGGGGGGTAGGTGGCTACACCTTC. Its translation is CASSLRGVGGYTF.

The rearrangement uses TRBV7-3 and TRBJ2-5; 8 nucleotides align to TRBD2. The CDR3 has 17 amino acids. The V gene end was trimmed by 1 base and the J gene end by 5 bases; junction bases not matched to a gene: 12. The V gene's germline CDR1 is SGHTA and CDR2 FQGTGA. CDR3 in amino acids: CASSLIGGRTGRETQYF. For the CDR3, the DNA is TGTGCCAGCAGCTTAATAGGCGGGAGGACCGGACGGGAGACCCAGTACTTC.

The chain has TRBV28 and TRBJ1-1, with D perhaps TRBD1 (6 bases). Per germline, CDR1 MDHEN and CDR2 SYDVKM. Trimming took off 2 bases at V and 0 bases at J, with 7 bases between the two ends. There are 14 residues in the CDR3. The CDR3 bases are TGTGCCAGCAGTTTAGGGGGCTTGAACACTGAAGCTTTCTTT. It specifies CASSLGGLNTEAFF.

The V gene is TRBV3-1 (or the pseudogene TRBV3-2), the J gene TRBJ2-5; possibly TRBD1 for D (6 bases). Trimming stripped 0 bases from V and 5 bases from J, with 10 bases between. Germline V gene data show CDR1 as LGHDT and CDR2 as YNNKEL (reference sequence). CDR3 length equals 14 residues. The CDR3 region is CASSQDRGGETQYF. CDR3 DNA: TGTGCCAGCAGCCAAGACAGGGGTGGCGAGACCCAGTACTTC.